The 31 T cell receptor beta chains below were found in one sample sequenced in a study of CD8 T cells in Susac syndrome. Reverse transcription used roughly 0.45 to 1 ug RNA and random hexamers. Each CDR3 protein is one row after TCRdb ran MiXCR on the immunoSEQ multiplex PCR reads. This repertoire shows 200,000 or so distinct CDR3 sequences, nearly 97% found once; its top ten account for approximately 0.09%. Sequenced sample: CD4+ T cells from PBMCs. The origin of the receptors is a human donor with multiple sclerosis.

The chain joins TRBV29-1 to TRBJ2-5; a possible D gene is TRBD1 (6 bases). Deletions cut 7 bases from V and 2 bases from J, with 17 bases between. The CDR3 runs to 14 residues. CDR1 SQVTM and CDR2 ANQGSEA come from the germline V gene. The CDR3 reads CSGRNRVIQETQYF. The CDR3 DNA follows: TGCAGCGGTAGGAACAGGGTCATTCAAGAGACCCAGTACTTC.

V and J are TRBV19 and TRBJ1-2, with D unclear. The CDR3 sequence is 13 residues long. In germline, CDR1 is LNHDA, CDR2 SQIVND (reference sequence). The V and J ends lost 3 bases and 6 bases respectively, with 11 bases between them. CDR3 loop: CASSISRTHGYTF. CDR3 nucleotides: TGTGCCAGTAGTATCTCCCGCACACATGGCTACACCTTC. The whole variable domain, filled in from reference TRBV19 and TRBJ1-2, reads DGGITQSPKYLFRKEGQNVTLSCEQNLNHDAMYWYRQDPGQGLRLIYYSQIVNDFQKGDIAEGYSVSREKKESFPLTVTSAQKNPTAFYLCASSISRTHGYTFGSGTRLTVV.

The chain is built from TRBV2 and TRBJ2-2; D gene ambiguous. V lost 7 bases, J lost 5 bases, and 5 bases lay in between. The CDR3 is 11 residues long. CDR1 is SNHLY and CDR2 is FYNNEI in the germline V gene. The CDR3 spells CASIRTGELFF. CDR3 nucleotide sequence: TGTGCCAGCATTCGAACCGGGGAGCTGTTTTTT.

The V and J genes are TRBV6-2 or TRBV6-3 and TRBJ1-2, with D unclear. Germline loops: CDR1 MNHEY, CDR2 SVGEGT. V was trimmed by 6 bases and J by 2 bases, leaving 7 bases between them. This CDR3 region has 12 residues. The CDR3 DNA reads TGTGCCAGCAGCCAGACCAACTATGGCTACACCTTC. Translating gives CASSQTNYGYTF.

The chain has TRBV28 and TRBJ2-7, with TRBD1 identical over 8 bases. V shed 6 bases and J 5 bases; nucleotides not matched to a gene: 12. The CDR3 has 15 amino acids. CDR1 and CDR2 from the germline V gene are MDHEN and SYDVKM. The CDR3 region is CASSTPGQGLDEQYF. CDR3 nucleotides: TGTGCCAGCAGCACCCCCGGACAGGGTTTGGACGAGCAGTACTTC. Full variable domain (missing parts from reference TRBV28 and TRBJ2-7): DVKVTQSSRYLVKRTGEKVFLECVQDMDHENMFWYRQDPGLGLRLIYFSYDVKMKEKGDIPEGYSVSREKKERFSLILESASTNQTSMYLCASSTPGQGLDEQYFGPGTRLTVT.

The table lists this clonotype with a count of one. V and J are TRBV27 and TRBJ1-1; 10 bases agree with TRBD1. J gave up 5 bases and V 5 bases, and 5 bases lay outside the gene matches. The CDR3 covers 14 residues. Germline V gene sequence: CDR1 MNHEY, CDR2 SMNVEV (reference sequence). The CDR3 DNA is TGTGCCAGCAGTGGGGGACAGGGGTGGACTGAAGCTTTCTTT. Protein product: CASSGGQGWTEAFF.

The chain recombines TRBV5-4 with TRBJ1-3; no clear D gene. V lost 0 bases to trimming and J lost 0 bases, with 7 bases between them. The CDR3 spans 15 residues. Germline V lookup: CDR1 SGHNT, CDR2 YYREEE (reference sequence). CDR3 sequence reads: CASSLEPSSGNTIYF. In nucleotides, the CDR3 is TGTGCCAGCAGCTTGGAACCGAGCTCTGGAAACACCATATATTTT.

V and J are TRBV6-2 or TRBV6-3 and TRBJ2-4; D gene ambiguous. The CDR3 has 11 residues. Trimming stripped 6 bases from V and 8 bases from J, with 8 bases between. Germline V gene sequence: CDR1 MNHEY, CDR2 SVGEGT. In DNA form, the CDR3 reads TGTGCCAGCAGCCTCTGGGACATTCAGTACTTC. This encodes CASSLWDIQYF.

The CDR3 DNA sequence: TGTGCCACCAGTGATCCGGGGGCTGGGGAGACCCAGTACTTC. Residues: CATSDPGAGETQYF. V and J are TRBV24-1 and TRBJ2-5, with D perhaps assigned TRBD1 or TRBD2 (6 bases each). This CDR3 comprises 14 residues. With 3 bases removed from V and 5 bases from J, the gap between germline ends came to 12 bases. CDR1 and CDR2 from the germline V gene are KGHDR and SFDVKD.

CDR3 in amino acids: CASSLTGGVRNSPLHF. The DNA of the CDR3 is TGTGCCAGCAGCCTGACAGGGGGCGTTAGGAATTCACCCCTCCACTTT. This chain connects TRBV5-4 to TRBJ1-6; 10 bases agree with TRBD1. The CDR3 is 16 amino acids. Germline lookup yields CDR1 SGHNT and CDR2 YYREEE (reference sequence). V lost 4 bases and J lost 7; bases outside the gene matches: 8.

V is TRBV7-2 and J is TRBJ2-5; no clear D gene. Germline V gene data show CDR1 as SGHTA and CDR2 as FQGNSA. This CDR3 contains 12 residues. Trimming took 5 bases from V and 5 from J, leaving 9 bases between them. CDR3 nucleotides: TGTGCCAGCAGCCCCGTTTGGGAGACCCAGTACTTC. This sequence encodes CASSPVWETQYF.

This chain joins TRBV20-1 and TRBJ2-1, with D tentatively TRBD1 (6 bases). Trimming took off 0 bases at V and 4 bases at J, with 16 bases between the two ends. This CDR3 has 16 amino acids. CDR1 and CDR2 (germline): DFQATT, SNEGSKA (reference sequence). CDR3: CSARDPKQGVYNEQFF. The CDR3 region has the DNA TGCAGTGCTAGAGATCCGAAACAGGGAGTTTACAATGAGCAGTTCTTC.

V and J are TRBV12-3 or TRBV12-4 and TRBJ2-1; D is unresolved. The V and J ends lost 9 bases and 8 bases respectively, with 11 bases between them. The CDR3 length is 11 residues. In DNA form, the CDR3 reads TGTGCCAGTCAACGGTACGATGAGCAGTTCTTC. This gives the protein CASQRYDEQFF.

This clonotype was observed a handful of times. The V call is TRBV7-2, the J call TRBJ2-5; D is undetermined. Per the germline V gene, CDR1 is SGHTA and CDR2 is FQGNSA. With 5 bases removed from V and 5 bases from J, the gap between germline ends came to 12 bases. The CDR3 loop spans 13 amino acids. CDR3 DNA sequence: TGTGCCAGCAGCCTAGAAGGGTCGGAGACCCAGTACTTC. This codes for CASSLEGSETQYF.

J is TRBJ2-7 and V is TRBV23-1; D perhaps matches TRBD1 (5 bases). TRBV23-1 is classed as an ORF, of uncertain function. Trimming pared 4 bases from V and 5 bases from J, leaving 18 bases between. The CDR3 consists of 15 residues. CDR3 DNA sequence: TGCGCCAGCAGTCCCTCCGCGGACAAGTTGGACGAGCAGTACTTC. This codes for CASSPSADKLDEQYF.

This rearrangement joins TRBV20-1 to TRBJ2-1, with 10 nucleotides matching TRBD1. Germline V lookup: CDR1 DFQATT, CDR2 SNEGSKA (reference sequence). CDR3 length: 15 amino acids. With V trimmed by 6 bases and J by 7 bases, 12 bases remained unmatched. The CDR3 loop reads CSARTGTGEFNEQFF. CDR3 bases: TGCAGTGCCCGAACCGGGACAGGGGAGTTTAATGAGCAGTTCTTC.

CDR3 in DNA: TGTGCCAGCAGCTATACACCGAGCTCCTACAATGAGCAGTTCTTC. Translating gives CASSYTPSSYNEQFF. V gene TRBV7-3 combines with J gene TRBJ2-1; D remains ambiguous. V was pared by 4 bases and J by 0 bases, with 10 bases between. The CDR3 consists of 15 residues. Looked up from germline, CDR1 is SGHTA and CDR2 is FQGTGA.

This chain joins TRBV20-1 and TRBJ2-7, with D possibly matching TRBD1 (5 bases). This CDR3 has 12 amino acids. Per the germline V gene, CDR1 is DFQATT and CDR2 is SNEGSKA (reference sequence). With 1 base removed from V and 2 bases from J, the gap between germline ends came to 6 bases. CDR3 residues: CSARGQPYEQYF. Here the CDR3 DNA reads TGCAGTGCTAGAGGACAGCCCTACGAGCAGTACTTC.

This chain uses TRBV25-1 with TRBJ2-7; D is unclear. V was shortened by 8 bases and J by 3 bases, with 8 bases between the two germline ends. The CDR3 consists of 11 residues. Germline CDR1 is MGHDK and CDR2 is SYGVNS. The CDR3 spells CASRSLYEQYF. The CDR3 region has the DNA TGTGCCAGCCGTTCCCTCTACGAGCAGTACTTC.

The gene calls are TRBV20-1 and TRBJ2-1; TRBD2 matches 10 bases. Looked up from germline, CDR1 is DFQATT and CDR2 is SNEGSKA (reference sequence). Trimming at V came to 2 bases and at J to 1 base, leaving 5 bases not matched to a gene. The CDR3 contains 16 residues. The CDR3 protein is CSARQAGGRSYNEQFF. CDR3 nucleotide sequence: TGCAGTGCTAGACAAGCGGGGGGGCGTTCCTACAATGAGCAGTTCTTC.

The J gene is TRBJ2-7, the V gene TRBV5-1, with 11 bases matching TRBD2. The CDR3 sequence is 16 residues long. Germline V gene lookup returns CDR1 SGHRS and CDR2 YFSETQ. With 2 bases clipped from V and 4 bases from J, the junction kept 8 bases outside the gene matches. CDR3 DNA sequence: TGCGCCAGCAGCTTACTTTCGACTAGCGGGGCGTACGAGCAGTACTTC. It encodes CASSLLSTSGAYEQYF.

The genes are TRBV30 and TRBJ1-6, with 7 nucleotides matching TRBD1. Germline-derived CDR1 and CDR2 are GTSNPN and SVGIG (reference sequence). CDR3 length: 13 residues. CDR3 in amino acids: CALTTGRNSPLHF. CDR3 nucleotide sequence: TGTGCATTAACGACAGGGAGGAATTCACCCCTCCACTTT.

The rearrangement uses TRBV28 and TRBJ2-1; possibly TRBD2 for D (6 bases). Between the trimmed V and J ends, which lost 8 bases and 3 bases, there was a span of 17 bases. This CDR3 contains 15 residues. Germline V CDR1 and CDR2: MDHEN, SYDVKM. In DNA, the CDR3 is TGTGCCAGCCCTCCGGTAAGCGGGTTCTACAATGAGCAGTTCTTC. Amino acid sequence: CASPPVSGFYNEQFF.

The rearrangement links TRBV3-1 to TRBJ2-7; 9 positions match TRBD1. V shed 0 bases, J shed 4 bases, and the junction held 4 bases outside the gene matches. The CDR3 loop spans 15 amino acids. CDR1 and CDR2 (germline): LGHDT, YNNKEL (reference sequence). CDR3 residues: CASSQEQGAGYEQYF. Written as DNA, the CDR3 is TGTGCCAGCAGCCAAGAACAGGGGGCGGGGTACGAGCAGTACTTC.

The chain joins TRBV29-1 to TRBJ1-5; 7 positions agree with TRBD1. Germline CDR1 is SQVTM and CDR2 is ANQGSEA. This CDR3 spans 12 amino acids. With 4 bases clipped from V and 5 bases from J, the junction kept 2 bases outside the gene matches. The CDR3 nucleotides read TGCAGCGTTGGGGACAGAGATCAGCCCCAGCATTTT. Translating gives CSVGDRDQPQHF.

The chain carries TRBV28 and TRBJ1-2; weak D call: TRBD1 (6 bases). Germline-derived CDR1 and CDR2 are MDHEN and SYDVKM. V lost 5 bases and J 6 bases, leaving 16 bases between the germline ends. The CDR3 runs 14 residues. The CDR3: CASSAPSEGDGYTF. The CDR3 DNA sequence: TGTGCCAGCAGTGCCCCCTCTGAGGGGGATGGCTACACCTTC.

The chain recombines TRBV30 with TRBJ1-1; 7 positions match TRBD1. Germline assignment: CDR1 GTSNPN and CDR2 SVGIG (reference sequence). This CDR3 is built from 12 residues. Trimming took 2 bases from V and 11 from J; bases not matched to a gene: 8. CDR3 residues: CAWSQGGMGAFF. The CDR3 DNA is TGTGCCTGGAGTCAAGGGGGCATGGGCGCTTTCTTT.

The genes are TRBV29-1 and TRBJ2-1, with 7 bases matching TRBD2. V lost 8 bases, J lost 0 bases, and 10 bases stayed unmatched. Germline CDR1 SQVTM, CDR2 ANQGSEA. CDR3 length equals 15 residues. CDR3 protein: CSSTPGRSSYNEQFF. The CDR3 nucleotides are TGCAGCTCAACGCCCGGGAGGAGCTCCTACAATGAGCAGTTCTTC.

For this clonotype: Sequence at one end of the junction differs from germline and may be a read error. This sequence joins TRBV3-1 and TRBJ2-5; D is perhaps TRBD1 or TRBD2 (6 bases each). The length of the CDR3 is 12 residues. The germline V gene has CDR1 LGHDT and CDR2 YNNKEL (reference sequence). This CDR3 is CASNQGGGTQYF. CDR3 nucleotide sequence: TGTGCCAGCAACCAAGGGGGAGGGACCCAGTACTTC.

The rearrangement uses TRBV7-9 and TRBJ1-1; 8 bases are shared with TRBD1. CDR1 is SEHNR, CDR2 FQNEAQ, per germline (reference sequence). The CDR3 runs 15 residues. V lost 4 bases to trimming and J lost 10 bases; unmatched junction nucleotides: 14. The CDR3 loop is CASSSQGQAISIAFF. Here the CDR3 DNA reads TGTGCCAGCAGCTCCCAGGGACAGGCTATTTCGATAGCTTTCTTT.

The gene calls are TRBV29-1 and TRBJ2-7, with 7 bases lining up with TRBD1. The CDR3 has 12 residues. Germline-derived CDR1 and CDR2 are SQVTM and ANQGSEA. J gave up 5 bases and V 7 bases, and 8 bases lay outside the gene matches. This CDR3 is CSARDSWNEQYF. CDR3 nucleotides: TGCAGCGCACGGGACAGTTGGAACGAGCAGTACTTC.